This entry lists 5 T cell receptor beta chains sequenced from one sample in a study of blood T cell repertoires in COVID-19. Assay: immunoSEQ multiplex PCR; the TCRdb copy retains only in-frame clones and omits some. The data contain under 300,000 clones, around 93% of them singletons. Material: PBMCs or T cells enriched from blood (not recorded which). The receptors here all came from a human donor in a cohort exposed to, infected with or recovered from COVID-19 (not recorded which). The donor label of this sample is uncertain.

This chain links TRBV7-2 with TRBJ1-5, with a tentative D call TRBD1 (6 bases). The CDR3 covers 16 residues. From germline, CDR1 is SGHTA and CDR2 FQGNSA. Trimming shortened V by 1 base and J by 3 bases, and 13 bases separated the two germline ends. The CDR3: CASSLEAGDHNQPQHF. DNA for the CDR3: TGTGCCAGCAGCTTAGAGGCAGGGGACCACAATCAGCCCCAGCATTTT.

The table lists this clone with a count of one. The chain employs TRBV7-2 and TRBJ1-4; tentatively, D is TRBD1 (6 bases). Per germline, CDR1 SGHTA and CDR2 FQGNSA. Trimming removed 4 bases from V and 7 bases from J, with 10 bases in between. The CDR3 consists of 13 residues. The CDR3 nucleotides are TGTGCCAGCAGCTACGGCAGGGGTGAAAAACTGTTTTTT. Its protein product is CASSYGRGEKLFF.

V is TRBV18 and J is TRBJ1-1, with D perhaps TRBD1 (6 bases). Germline V lookup: CDR1 KGHSH, CDR2 LQKENI. The V gene lost 0 bases and the J gene lost 0 bases, with 8 bases spanning the gap. The CDR3 loop spans 15 amino acids. In DNA, the CDR3 is TGTGCCAGCTCACCACCACAGGGCTTGAACACTGAAGCTTTCTTT. This encodes CASSPPQGLNTEAFF.

The chain employs TRBV6-5 and TRBJ2-2; perhaps TRBD1 as D (5 bases). V was shortened by 0 bases and J by 6 bases, with 14 bases between the two germline ends. This CDR3 contains 16 residues. From germline, CDR1 is MNHEY and CDR2 SVGAGI. CDR3 sequence (DNA): TGTGCCAGCAGTTACTCCCAGGGAAGGTTTGCCGGGGAGCTGTTTTTT. Protein: CASSYSQGRFAGELFF.

CDR3 sequence reads: CASSYSREPGRTEAFF. In DNA form, the CDR3 reads TGTGCCAGCAGTTACTCCCGGGAACCCGGACGGACTGAAGCTTTCTTT. The V gene is TRBV6-2 or TRBV6-3, the J gene TRBJ1-1; D call uncertain. V dropped 0 bases and J dropped 5 bases, with 16 bases sitting between them. Germline lookup yields CDR1 MNHEY and CDR2 SVGEGT. This CDR3 contains 16 residues.